The T cell receptor (beta chain) under discussion was sequenced for a study of T cells in Graves' hyperthyroidism and ophthalmopathy. This clonotype was counted at least ten times. Trimming cost V 7 bases and J 0 bases; bases outside gene matches: 4. CDR1 and CDR2 (germline): SNHLY, FYNNEI. The CDR3 covers 14 residues. Amplified TCR beta CDR3 regions derived from RNA transcripts. HTBI primers were the set used in a first-round RT-PCR of the TCR CDR3. Via MiXCR, TCRdb re-called the multiplex PCR reads, giving one row per CDR3 protein. The sample yields hundreds of thousands of distinct CDR3 sequences, approximately 15% seen once.

This receptor was obtained from a young woman with Graves' hyperthyroidism. This chain links TRBV2 with TRBJ2-3; 7 nucleotides agree with TRBD1. The sequenced sample was blood. DNA of the CDR3: TGTGCCAGCAAGACAGGGTCTAGCACAGATACGCAGTATTTT. Translation: CASKTGSSTDTQYF.